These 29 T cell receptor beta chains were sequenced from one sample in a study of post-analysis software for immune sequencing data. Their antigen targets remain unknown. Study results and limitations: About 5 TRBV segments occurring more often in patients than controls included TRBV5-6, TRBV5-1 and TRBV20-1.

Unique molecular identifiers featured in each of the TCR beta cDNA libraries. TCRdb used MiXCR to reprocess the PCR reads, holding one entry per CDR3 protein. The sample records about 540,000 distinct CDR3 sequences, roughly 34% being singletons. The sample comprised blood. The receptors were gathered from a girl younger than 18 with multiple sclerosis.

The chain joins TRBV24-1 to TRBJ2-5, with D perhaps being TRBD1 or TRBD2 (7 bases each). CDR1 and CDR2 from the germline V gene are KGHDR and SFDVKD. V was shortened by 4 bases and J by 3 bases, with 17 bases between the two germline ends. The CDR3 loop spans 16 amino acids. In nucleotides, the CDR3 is TGTGCCACCAGTGACTCCGGGCCAGGGGGGGAAGAGACCCAGTACTTC. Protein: CATSDSGPGGEETQYF.

CDR3 sequence: CASRLTPGAQQFF. The CDR3 bases are TGTGCCAGCAGACTAACCCCAGGGGCTCAGCAGTTCTTC. The V gene is TRBV6-5, the J gene TRBJ2-1; a possible D gene is TRBD1 (6 bases). Germline values: CDR1 MNHEY, CDR2 SVGAGI. With 6 bases removed from V and 11 bases from J, the gap between germline ends came to 17 bases. This CDR3 comprises 13 residues.

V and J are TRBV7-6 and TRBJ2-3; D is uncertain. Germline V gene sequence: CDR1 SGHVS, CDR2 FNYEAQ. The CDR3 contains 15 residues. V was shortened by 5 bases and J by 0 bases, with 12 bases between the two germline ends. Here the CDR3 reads CASSRGSGSTDTQYF. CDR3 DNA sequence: TGTGCCAGCAGCCGCGGATCTGGGAGCACAGATACGCAGTATTTT.

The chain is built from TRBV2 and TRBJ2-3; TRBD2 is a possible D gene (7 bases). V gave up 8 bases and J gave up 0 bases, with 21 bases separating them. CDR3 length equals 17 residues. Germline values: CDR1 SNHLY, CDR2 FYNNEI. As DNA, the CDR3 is TGTGCCAGCGGCTCGACTTCGGGGGGCCCTAGCACAGATACGCAGTATTTT. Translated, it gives CASGSTSGGPSTDTQYF.

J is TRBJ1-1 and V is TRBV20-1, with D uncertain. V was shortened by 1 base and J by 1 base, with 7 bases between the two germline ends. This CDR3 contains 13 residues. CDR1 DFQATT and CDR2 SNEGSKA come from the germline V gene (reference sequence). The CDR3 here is CSARGSANTEAFF. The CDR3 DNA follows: TGCAGTGCTAGAGGATCGGCGAACACTGAAGCTTTCTTT.

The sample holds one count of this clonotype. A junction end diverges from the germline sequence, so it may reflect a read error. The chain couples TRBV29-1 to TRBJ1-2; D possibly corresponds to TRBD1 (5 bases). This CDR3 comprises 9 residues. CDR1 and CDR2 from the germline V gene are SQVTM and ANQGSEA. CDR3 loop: CSVGGGHTF. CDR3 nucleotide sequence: TGCAGCGTCGGGGGTGGCCACACCTTC.

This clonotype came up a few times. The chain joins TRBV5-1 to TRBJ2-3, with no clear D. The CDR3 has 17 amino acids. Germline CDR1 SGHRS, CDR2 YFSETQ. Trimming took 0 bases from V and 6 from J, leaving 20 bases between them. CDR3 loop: CASSLAKAQVGMDTQYF. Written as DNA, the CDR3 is TGCGCCAGCAGCTTGGCCAAGGCCCAAGTGGGGATGGATACGCAGTATTTT. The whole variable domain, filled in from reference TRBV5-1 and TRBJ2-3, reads KAGVTQTPRYLIKTRGQQVTLSCSPISGHRSVSWYQQTPGQGLQFLFEYFSETQRNKGNFPGRFSGRQFSNSRSEMNVSTLELGDSALYLCASSLAKAQVGMDTQYFGPGTRLTVL.

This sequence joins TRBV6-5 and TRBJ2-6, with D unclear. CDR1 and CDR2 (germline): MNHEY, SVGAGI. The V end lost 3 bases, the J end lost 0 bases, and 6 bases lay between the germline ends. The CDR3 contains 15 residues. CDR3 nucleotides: TGTGCCAGCAGTTATTTGAACTCTGGGGCCAACGTCCTGACTTTC. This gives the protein CASSYLNSGANVLTF.

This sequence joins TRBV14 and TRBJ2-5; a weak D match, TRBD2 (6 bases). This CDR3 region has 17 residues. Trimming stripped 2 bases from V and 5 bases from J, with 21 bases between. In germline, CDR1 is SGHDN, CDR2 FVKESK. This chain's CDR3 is CASSQPPAGWGSETQYF. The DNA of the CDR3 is TGTGCCAGCAGCCAACCACCCGCGGGGTGGGGCTCGGAGACCCAGTACTTC.

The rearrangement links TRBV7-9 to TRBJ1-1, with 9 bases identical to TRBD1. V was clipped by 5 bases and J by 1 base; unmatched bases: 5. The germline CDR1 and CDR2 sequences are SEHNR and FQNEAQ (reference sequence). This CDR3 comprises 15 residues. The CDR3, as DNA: TGTGCCAGCAGCCGAATGACAGGGGGGAACACTGAAGCTTTCTTT. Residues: CASSRMTGGNTEAFF.

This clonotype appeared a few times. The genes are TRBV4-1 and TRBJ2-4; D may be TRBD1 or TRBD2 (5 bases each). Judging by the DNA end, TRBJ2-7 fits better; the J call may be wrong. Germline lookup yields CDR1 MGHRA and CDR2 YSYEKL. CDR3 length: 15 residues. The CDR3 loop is CASSPAGTVPYEQYF. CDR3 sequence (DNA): TGCGCCAGCAGTCCCGCCGGGACGGTCCCCTACGAGCAGTACTTC.

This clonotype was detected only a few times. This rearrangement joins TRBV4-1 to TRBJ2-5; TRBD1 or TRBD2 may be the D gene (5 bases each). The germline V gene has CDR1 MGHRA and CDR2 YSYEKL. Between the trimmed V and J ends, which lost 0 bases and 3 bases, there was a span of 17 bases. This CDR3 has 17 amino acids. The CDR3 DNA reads TGCGCCAGCAGCCAAGATTCAGGGACGGTTGGCAAAGAGACCCAGTACTTC. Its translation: CASSQDSGTVGKETQYF.

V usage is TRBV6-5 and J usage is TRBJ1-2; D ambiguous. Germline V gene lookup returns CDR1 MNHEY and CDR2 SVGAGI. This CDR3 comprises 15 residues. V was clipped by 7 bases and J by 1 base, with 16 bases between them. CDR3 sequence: CASTRWAGFNYGYTF. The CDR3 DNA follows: TGTGCCAGCACCAGGTGGGCAGGATTTAACTATGGCTACACCTTC.

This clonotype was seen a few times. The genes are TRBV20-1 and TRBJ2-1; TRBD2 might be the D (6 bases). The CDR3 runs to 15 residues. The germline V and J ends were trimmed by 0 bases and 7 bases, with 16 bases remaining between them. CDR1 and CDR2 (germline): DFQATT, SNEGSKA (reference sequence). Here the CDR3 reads CSARDGGVVGNEQFF. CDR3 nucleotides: TGCAGTGCTAGAGATGGCGGGGTGGTGGGGAATGAGCAGTTCTTC.

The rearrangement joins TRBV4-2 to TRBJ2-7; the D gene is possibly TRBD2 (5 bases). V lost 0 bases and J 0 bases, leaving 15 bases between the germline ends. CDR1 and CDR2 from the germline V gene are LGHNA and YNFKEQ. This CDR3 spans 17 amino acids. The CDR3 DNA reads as TGTGCCAGCAGCCAAGAAATGGACTGGGGAAGCTCCTACGAGCAGTACTTC. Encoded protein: CASSQEMDWGSSYEQYF.

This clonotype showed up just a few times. The CDR3 DNA is TGCGCCAGCAGTCGGAGGTTCGGTCAGGAGACCCAGTACTTC. Residues: CASSRRFGQETQYF. The J gene is TRBJ2-5, the V gene TRBV5-1, with TRBD2 as a possible D gene (5 bases). Trimming stripped 5 bases from V and 5 bases from J, with 16 bases between. The germline gives CDR1 SGHRS, CDR2 YFSETQ. The CDR3 is made up of 14 amino acids.

CDR3 residues: CAISESDRMNTEAFF. CDR3 DNA: TGTGCCATCAGTGAGTCTGACAGGATGAACACTGAAGCTTTCTTT. This rearrangement joins TRBV10-3 to TRBJ1-1, with D maybe TRBD1 (6 bases). In germline, CDR1 is ENHRY, CDR2 SYGVKD. The CDR3 extends over 15 amino acids. V lost 0 bases, J lost 0 bases, and 8 bases lay in between.

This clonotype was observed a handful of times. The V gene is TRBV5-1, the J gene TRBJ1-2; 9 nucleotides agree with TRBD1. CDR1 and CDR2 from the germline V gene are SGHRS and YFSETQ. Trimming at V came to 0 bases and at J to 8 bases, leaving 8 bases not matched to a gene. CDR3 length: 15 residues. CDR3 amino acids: CASSLAGGTGNGYTF. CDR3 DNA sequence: TGCGCCAGCAGCTTGGCCGGCGGGACAGGGAACGGCTACACCTTC.

The CDR3 spells CATSIRINEKLFF. CDR3 DNA: TGTGCCACGTCGATACGGATTAATGAAAAACTGTTTTTT. V gene TRBV15 combines with J gene TRBJ1-4; D is ambiguous. Germline assignment: CDR1 LNHNV and CDR2 YYDKDF (reference sequence). V lost 9 bases to trimming and J lost 4 bases, with 12 bases between them. This CDR3 comprises 13 residues.

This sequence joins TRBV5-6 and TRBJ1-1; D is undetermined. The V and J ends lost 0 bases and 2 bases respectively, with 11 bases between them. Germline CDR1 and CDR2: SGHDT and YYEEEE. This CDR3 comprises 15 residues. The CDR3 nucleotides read TGTGCCAGCAGCTTGGTGTCCTCATACAACACTGAAGCTTTCTTT. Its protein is CASSLVSSYNTEAFF.

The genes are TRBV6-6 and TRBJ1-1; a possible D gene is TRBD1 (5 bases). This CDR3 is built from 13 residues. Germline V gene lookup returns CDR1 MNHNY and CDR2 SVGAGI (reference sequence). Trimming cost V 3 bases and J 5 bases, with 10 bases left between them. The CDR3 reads CASSYAPGTEAFF. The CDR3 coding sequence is TGTGCCAGCAGTTATGCTCCAGGGACTGAAGCTTTCTTT.

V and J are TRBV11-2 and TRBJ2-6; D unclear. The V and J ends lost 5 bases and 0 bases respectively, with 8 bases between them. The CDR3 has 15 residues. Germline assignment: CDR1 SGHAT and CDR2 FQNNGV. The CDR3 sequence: CASSLGYSGANVLTF. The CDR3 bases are TGTGCCAGCAGCCTGGGGTACTCTGGGGCCAACGTCCTGACTTTC.

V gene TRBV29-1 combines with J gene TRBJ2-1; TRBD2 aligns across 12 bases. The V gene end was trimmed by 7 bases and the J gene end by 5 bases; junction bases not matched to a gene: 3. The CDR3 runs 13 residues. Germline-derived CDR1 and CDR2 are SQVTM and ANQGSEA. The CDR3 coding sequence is TGCAGCGCCCGGACTAGCGGGAACAATGAGCAGTTCTTC. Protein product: CSARTSGNNEQFF.

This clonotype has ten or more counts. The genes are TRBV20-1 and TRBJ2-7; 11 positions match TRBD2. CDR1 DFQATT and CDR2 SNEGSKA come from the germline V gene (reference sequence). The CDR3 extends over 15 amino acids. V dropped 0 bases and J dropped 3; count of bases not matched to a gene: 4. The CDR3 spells CSARDSSGGIYEQYF. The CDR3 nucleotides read TGCAGTGCTAGAGATTCTAGCGGGGGGATCTACGAGCAGTACTTC.

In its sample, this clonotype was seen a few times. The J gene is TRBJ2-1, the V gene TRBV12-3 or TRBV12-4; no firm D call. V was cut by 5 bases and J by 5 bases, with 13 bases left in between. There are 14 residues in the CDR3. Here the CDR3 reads CASSLWRAHNEQFF. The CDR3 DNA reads TGTGCCAGCAGTCTATGGAGAGCCCACAATGAGCAGTTCTTC.

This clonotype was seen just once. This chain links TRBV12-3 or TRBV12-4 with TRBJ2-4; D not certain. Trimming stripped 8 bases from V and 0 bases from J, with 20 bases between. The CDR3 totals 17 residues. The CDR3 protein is CASCPPRRLLAKNIQYF. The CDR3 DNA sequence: TGTGCCAGCTGCCCTCCGAGGCGACTGCTAGCCAAAAACATTCAGTACTTC.

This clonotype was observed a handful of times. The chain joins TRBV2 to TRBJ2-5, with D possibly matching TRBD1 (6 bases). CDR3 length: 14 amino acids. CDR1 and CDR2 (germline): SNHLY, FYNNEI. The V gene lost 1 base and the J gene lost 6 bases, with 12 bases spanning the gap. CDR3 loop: CASSEGGRGKTQYF. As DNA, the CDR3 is TGTGCCAGCAGTGAAGGCGGCAGGGGAAAGACCCAGTACTTC.

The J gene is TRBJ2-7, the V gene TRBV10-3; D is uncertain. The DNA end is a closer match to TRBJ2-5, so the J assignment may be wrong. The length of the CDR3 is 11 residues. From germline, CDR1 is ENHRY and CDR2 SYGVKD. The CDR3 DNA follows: TGTGCCATCCCCACTCAGTGGACCCAGTACTTC. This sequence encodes CAIPTQWTQYF.

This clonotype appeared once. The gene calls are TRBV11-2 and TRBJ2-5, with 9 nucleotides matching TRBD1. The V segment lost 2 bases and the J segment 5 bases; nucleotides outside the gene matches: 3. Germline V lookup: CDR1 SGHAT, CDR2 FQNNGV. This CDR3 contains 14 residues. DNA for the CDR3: TGTGCCAGCAGCTTATGGACAGGGGACGAGACCCAGTACTTC. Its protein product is CASSLWTGDETQYF.